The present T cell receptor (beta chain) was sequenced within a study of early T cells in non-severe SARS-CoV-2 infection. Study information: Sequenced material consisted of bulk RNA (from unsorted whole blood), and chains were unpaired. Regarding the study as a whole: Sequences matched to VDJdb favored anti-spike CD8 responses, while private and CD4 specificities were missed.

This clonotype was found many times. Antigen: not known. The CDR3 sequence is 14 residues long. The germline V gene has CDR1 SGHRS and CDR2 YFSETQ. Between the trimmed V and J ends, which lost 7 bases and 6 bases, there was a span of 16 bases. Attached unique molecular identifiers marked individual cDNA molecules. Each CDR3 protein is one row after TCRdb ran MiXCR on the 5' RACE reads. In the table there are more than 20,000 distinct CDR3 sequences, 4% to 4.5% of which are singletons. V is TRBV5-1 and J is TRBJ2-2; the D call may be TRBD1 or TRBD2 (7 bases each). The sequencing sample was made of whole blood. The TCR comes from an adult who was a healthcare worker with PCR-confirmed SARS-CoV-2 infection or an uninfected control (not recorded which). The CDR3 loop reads CASRSGDRPGELFF. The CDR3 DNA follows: TGCGCCAGCCGCAGCGGGGACAGACCCGGGGAGCTGTTTTTT.